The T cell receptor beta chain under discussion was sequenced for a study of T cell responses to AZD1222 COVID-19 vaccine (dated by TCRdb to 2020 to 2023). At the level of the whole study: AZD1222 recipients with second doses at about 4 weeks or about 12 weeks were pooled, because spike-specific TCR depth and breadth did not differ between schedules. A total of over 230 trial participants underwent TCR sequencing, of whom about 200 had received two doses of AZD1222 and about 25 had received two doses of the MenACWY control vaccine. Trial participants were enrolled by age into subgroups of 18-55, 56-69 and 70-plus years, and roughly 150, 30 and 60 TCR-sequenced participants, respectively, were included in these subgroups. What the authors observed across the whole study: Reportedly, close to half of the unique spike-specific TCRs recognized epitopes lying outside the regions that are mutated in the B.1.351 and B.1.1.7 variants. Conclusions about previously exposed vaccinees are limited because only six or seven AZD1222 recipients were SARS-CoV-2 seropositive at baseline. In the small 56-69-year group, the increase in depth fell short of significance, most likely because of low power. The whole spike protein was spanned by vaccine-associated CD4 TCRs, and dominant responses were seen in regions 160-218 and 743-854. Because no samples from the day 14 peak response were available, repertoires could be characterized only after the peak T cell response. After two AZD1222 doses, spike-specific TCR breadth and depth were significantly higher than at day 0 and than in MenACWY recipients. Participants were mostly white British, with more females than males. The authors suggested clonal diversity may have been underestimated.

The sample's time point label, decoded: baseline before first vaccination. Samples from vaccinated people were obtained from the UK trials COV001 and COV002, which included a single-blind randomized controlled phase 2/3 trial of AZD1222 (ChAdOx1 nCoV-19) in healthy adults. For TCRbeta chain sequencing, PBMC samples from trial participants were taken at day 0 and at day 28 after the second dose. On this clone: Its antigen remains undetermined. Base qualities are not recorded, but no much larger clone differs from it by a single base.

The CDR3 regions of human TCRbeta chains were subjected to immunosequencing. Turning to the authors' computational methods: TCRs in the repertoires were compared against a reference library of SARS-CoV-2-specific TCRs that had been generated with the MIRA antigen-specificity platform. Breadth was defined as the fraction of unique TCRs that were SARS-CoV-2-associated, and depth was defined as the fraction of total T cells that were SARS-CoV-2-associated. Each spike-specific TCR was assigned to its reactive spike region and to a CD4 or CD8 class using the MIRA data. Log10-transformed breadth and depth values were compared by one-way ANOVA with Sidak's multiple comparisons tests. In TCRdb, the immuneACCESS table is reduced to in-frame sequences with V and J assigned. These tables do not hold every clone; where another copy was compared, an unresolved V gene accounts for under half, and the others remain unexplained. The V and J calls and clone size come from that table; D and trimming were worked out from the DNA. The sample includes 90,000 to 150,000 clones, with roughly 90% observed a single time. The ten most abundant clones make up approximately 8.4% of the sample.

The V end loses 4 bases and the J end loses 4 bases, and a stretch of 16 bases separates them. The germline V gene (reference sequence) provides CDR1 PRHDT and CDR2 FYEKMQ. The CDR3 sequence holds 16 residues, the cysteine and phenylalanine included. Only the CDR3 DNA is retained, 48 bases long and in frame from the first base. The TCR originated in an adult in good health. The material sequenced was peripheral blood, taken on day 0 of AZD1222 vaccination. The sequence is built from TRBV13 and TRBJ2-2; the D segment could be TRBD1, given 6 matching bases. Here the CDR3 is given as CASSSTGPLGTGELFF. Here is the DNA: TGTGCCAGCAGCTCCACAGGGCCCCTGGGCACCGGGGAGCTGTTTTTT.